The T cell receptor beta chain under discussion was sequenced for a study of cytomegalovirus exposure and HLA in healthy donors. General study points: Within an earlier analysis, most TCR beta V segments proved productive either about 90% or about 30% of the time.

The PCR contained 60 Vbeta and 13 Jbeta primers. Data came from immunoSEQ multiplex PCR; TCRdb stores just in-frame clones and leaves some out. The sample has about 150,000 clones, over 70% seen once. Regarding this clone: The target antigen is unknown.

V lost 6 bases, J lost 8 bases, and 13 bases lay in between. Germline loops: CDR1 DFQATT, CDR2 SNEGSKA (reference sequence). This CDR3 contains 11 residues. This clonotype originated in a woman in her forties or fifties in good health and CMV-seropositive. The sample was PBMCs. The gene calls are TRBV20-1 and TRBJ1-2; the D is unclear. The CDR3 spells CSAAWADGYTF. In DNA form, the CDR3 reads TGCAGTGCCGCCTGGGCTGACGGCTACACCTTC.